This T cell receptor beta chain was sequenced for a study of cytomegalovirus exposure and HLA in healthy donors (dated by TCRdb to about 2017). Study-level background: The roughly 670 repertoires of the first cohort and the approximately 110 validation repertoires were produced on the same platform, according to a later analysis. In addition to the first cohort of roughly 670 subjects, a separate validation cohort of some 120 different subjects was used. The study aimed to test whether cataloging public T cell receptors could reveal signatures of past pathogen exposure. High-throughput TCR immunosequencing, statistical association of individual TCRs with disease status, and machine learning were combined to predict cytomegalovirus infection status. Findings and caveats that apply to the study as a whole: The study listed approximately 160 TCR beta chains as associated with cytomegalovirus. A later analysis lacked HLA typing for the validation cohort, so it scored co-occurrence in that cohort across all 110 or so repertoires. In vitro tests confirmed that three of the cytomegalovirus-associated TCR beta chains recognize cytomegalovirus antigens. Cytomegalovirus status was reported to be diagnosed by the classifier with high specificity and sensitivity in both the original and validation cohorts. According to the authors, the approach could potentially be generalized to other disease states and immunological phenotypes. Across donors, most TCR sequences were observed very rarely, whereas some public TCRs were present in many individuals. Subsequent analysis determined that TCRs grouped into clusters in the first cohort also showed a tendency toward co-occurrence across the roughly 120 validation repertoires, and approximately 94% of cluster scores exceeded 0.

Library preparation employed the immunoSEQ multiplex PCR assay. The study's own analysis went as follows. A statistical classification framework was developed to diagnose cytomegalovirus status using the catalog of TCR beta chain sequences. Here the immuneACCESS table is served through TCRdb, limited to in-frame sequences with V and J called. Missing clones are a known gap in these copies; in checked studies unresolved V genes cover under half, and the rest lacks a known reason. D and trimming come from the DNA, and the V and J calls and clone size come from that table. For this sample the table gives about 330,000 clones, of which about nine tenths were detected only once. The top ten hold about 0.8% of the sample. V is cut by 5 bases and J by 3 bases, and the space between the germline ends is 11 bases. From the germline V gene, CDR1 is SQVTM and CDR2 is ANQGSEA. From its cysteine to its phenylalanine, the CDR3 spans 12 amino acids. Just CDR3 DNA is preserved here, 36 bases in frame from base 1.

The donors were included in the validation cohort of 100 to 150 subjects, a group kept apart from the roughly 610-subject first cohort. This clone was seen more than once but under ten times. Its cognate antigen has yet to be identified. No much larger clonotype is one base removed from it; base qualities were not supplied. Specimen: PBMCs. The receptor chain draws on TRBV29-1 and TRBJ2-7; a weak D assignment points to TRBD2 (5 bases agree). This TCR came from a woman aged 18 to 35 in good health and CMV-seronegative. The CDR3 amino acid sequence is: CSVRTPNYEQYF. The nucleotide sequence reads TGCAGCGTTCGGACTCCTAACTACGAGCAGTACTTC.